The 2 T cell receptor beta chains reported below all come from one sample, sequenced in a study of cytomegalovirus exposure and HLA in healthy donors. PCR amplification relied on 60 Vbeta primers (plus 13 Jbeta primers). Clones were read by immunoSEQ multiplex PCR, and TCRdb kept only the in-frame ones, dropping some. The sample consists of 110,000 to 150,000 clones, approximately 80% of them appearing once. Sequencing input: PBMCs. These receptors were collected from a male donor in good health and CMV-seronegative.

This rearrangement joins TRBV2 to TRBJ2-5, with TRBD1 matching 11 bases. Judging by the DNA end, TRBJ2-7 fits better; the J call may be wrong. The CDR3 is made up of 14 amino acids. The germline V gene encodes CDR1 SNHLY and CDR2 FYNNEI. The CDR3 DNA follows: TGTGCCAGCAGCGCCGGGACAGGGGGCTACGAGCAGTACTTC. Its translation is CASSAGTGGYEQYF.

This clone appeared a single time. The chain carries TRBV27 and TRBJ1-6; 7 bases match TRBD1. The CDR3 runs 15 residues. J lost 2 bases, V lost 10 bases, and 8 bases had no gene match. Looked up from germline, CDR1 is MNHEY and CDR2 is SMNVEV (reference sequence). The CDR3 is CATGQAGPYNSPLHF. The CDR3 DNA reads TGTGCCACCGGACAGGCCGGGCCCTATAATTCACCCCTCCACTTT.